The 26 T cell receptor beta chains reported below all come from one sample, sequenced in a study of T cells in Graves' hyperthyroidism and ophthalmopathy. There were TCR beta CDR3 regions amplified from RNA transcripts. The primer set for the first-round RT-PCR of the TCR CDR3 was HTBI. Using its own MiXCR run on the multiplex PCR reads, TCRdb lists one record per CDR3 protein. The sample lists some 180,000 distinct CDR3 sequences; roughly a sixth were seen once. The sequenced sample consisted of blood. The receptors come from a woman aged 45-65 years with Graves' hyperthyroidism.

This clonotype has a handful of counts. The chain uses TRBV5-1 and TRBJ2-5, with D perhaps TRBD2 (6 bases). V lost 4 bases and J 0 bases, leaving 22 bases between the germline ends. The CDR3 totals 18 residues. Germline assignment: CDR1 SGHRS and CDR2 YFSETQ. The CDR3 sequence is CASSPESPSVRYQETQYF. DNA for the CDR3: TGCGCCAGCAGCCCGGAGAGCCCTAGCGTCCGTTACCAAGAGACCCAGTACTTC.

This clonotype was seen ten or more times. This chain uses TRBV10-3 with TRBJ1-2; no definite D call. Trimming pared 5 bases from V and 0 bases from J, leaving 7 bases between. The germline V gene has CDR1 ENHRY and CDR2 SYGVKD. The CDR3 is 13 residues long. For the CDR3, the DNA is TGTGCCATCAGTAGAAACTCTAACTATGGCTACACCTTC. The encoded protein is CAISRNSNYGYTF.

The table lists this clonotype with a few counts. The V and J genes are TRBV5-1 and TRBJ1-3; D remains unclear. The CDR3 runs 15 residues. The V gene lost 5 bases and the J gene lost 0 bases, with 12 bases spanning the gap. The germline V gene has CDR1 SGHRS and CDR2 YFSETQ. In nucleotides, the CDR3 is TGCGCCAGCAGGGATCTGAAGAGCTCTGGAAACACCATATATTTT. This translates into CASRDLKSSGNTIYF. Using reference TRBV5-1 and TRBJ1-3 for the parts outside the CDR3, the full variable domain is KAGVTQTPRYLIKTRGQQVTLSCSPISGHRSVSWYQQTPGQGLQFLFEYFSETQRNKGNFPGRFSGRQFSNSRSEMNVSTLELGDSALYLCASRDLKSSGNTIYFGEGSWLTVV.

There are many counts of this clonotype. The chain's CDR3 is CASSLRETGPEQYF. The CDR3 DNA reads TGTGCCAGCAGTTTAAGGGAGACAGGGCCCGAGCAGTACTTC. The chain uses TRBV12-3 or TRBV12-4 and TRBJ2-7; TRBD1 aligns across 7 bases. Trimming removed 2 bases from V and 6 bases from J; junction bases left unmatched: 7. The CDR3 runs 14 residues.

V and J are TRBV29-1 and TRBJ2-1; D possibly corresponds to TRBD2 (5 bases). With 5 bases removed from V and 15 bases from J, the gap between germline ends came to 26 bases. The CDR3 contains 14 residues. From germline, CDR1 is SQVTM and CDR2 ANQGSEA. The CDR3 sequence: CSVLTVASPKGTFF. In DNA form, the CDR3 reads TGCAGCGTTCTGACCGTAGCTAGCCCCAAGGGTACGTTCTTC.

This clonotype was seen ten or more times. The J gene is TRBJ2-6, the V gene TRBV6-1; 7 nucleotides agree with TRBD1. Trimming removed 6 bases from V and 4 bases from J; junction bases left unmatched: 15. The CDR3 loop spans 18 amino acids. Germline V CDR1 and CDR2: MNHNS, SASEGT. The CDR3 is CASRSPDRLSGGANVLTF. The CDR3 bases are TGTGCCAGCAGAAGCCCGGACAGGCTTTCTGGGGGGGCCAACGTCCTGACTTTC.

This clonotype occurred many times. The chain recombines TRBV5-1 with TRBJ1-1; D is uncertain. V lost 1 base to trimming and J lost 1 base, with 8 bases between them. CDR3 length equals 14 residues. Looked up from germline, CDR1 is SGHRS and CDR2 is YFSETQ. CDR3: CASSLFGENTEAFF. The DNA for the CDR3 is TGCGCCAGCAGCTTGTTCGGCGAGAACACTGAAGCTTTCTTT.

This sequence joins TRBV28 and TRBJ2-7; TRBD1 is a possible D gene (5 bases). Trimming left V 11 bases short and J 6 bases short, with 14 bases between. Per germline, CDR1 MDHEN and CDR2 SYDVKM. The CDR3 has 11 amino acids. CDR3 sequence reads: CACAGSFEQYF. CDR3 coding DNA: TGTGCCTGTGCAGGGTCTTTCGAGCAGTACTTC.

This clonotype was seen at least ten times. CDR3 residues: CASSVESNTEAFF. In nucleotides, the CDR3 is TGTGCCAGCAGCGTAGAATCGAACACTGAAGCTTTCTTT. The genes are TRBV9 and TRBJ1-1; D gene unclear. V was pared by 0 bases and J by 1 base, with 4 bases between. Looked up from germline, CDR1 is SGDLS and CDR2 is YYNGEE. This CDR3 region has 13 residues.

At least ten counts were recorded for this clonotype. The rearrangement links TRBV7-2 to TRBJ2-7, with 9 bases lining up with TRBD2. The CDR3 spans 15 residues. V dropped 1 base and J dropped 2; count of bases not matched to a gene: 3. Germline V lookup: CDR1 SGHTA, CDR2 FQGNSA. The CDR3 coding sequence is TGTGCCAGCAGCTTAGAGGCGGGAGGGCCCTACGAGCAGTACTTC. It is translated as CASSLEAGGPYEQYF.

The chain carries TRBV29-1 and TRBJ2-3; no clear D. V was clipped by 6 bases and J by 0 bases, with 7 bases between them. This CDR3 has 12 amino acids. CDR1 is SQVTM and CDR2 is ANQGSEA in the germline V gene. The CDR3 DNA reads as TGCAGCGTCCTCTTCAGCACAGATACGCAGTATTTT. This codes for CSVLFSTDTQYF.

This chain links TRBV20-1 with TRBJ2-7; D remains unclear. Trimming cost V 3 bases and J 1 base, with 13 bases left between them. Germline CDR1 DFQATT, CDR2 SNEGSKA (reference sequence). The CDR3 sequence is 14 residues long. CDR3 region: CSASEVVGSYEQYF. The CDR3 nucleotides are TGCAGTGCTAGCGAGGTGGTAGGATCCTACGAGCAGTACTTC.

The genes are TRBV24-1 and TRBJ2-5; TRBD2 is a possible D gene (5 bases). Germline V gene sequence: CDR1 KGHDR, CDR2 SFDVKD. Trimming removed 9 bases at V and 1 base at J, with 8 bases between. CDR3 length: 12 amino acids. CDR3 sequence: CATAGGQETQYF. The CDR3 coding sequence is TGTGCCACCGCCGGAGGCCAAGAGACCCAGTACTTC.

This clonotype has ten or more counts. J is TRBJ1-1 and V is TRBV3-1, with D hard to call. V gave up 0 bases and J gave up 1 base, with 9 bases separating them. From germline, CDR1 is LGHDT and CDR2 YNNKEL (reference sequence). The CDR3 has 15 amino acids. The CDR3 DNA reads as TGTGCCAGCAGCCAAGATCCACAGCCGAACACTGAAGCTTTCTTT. This translates into CASSQDPQPNTEAFF.

J is TRBJ1-5 and V is TRBV5-1, with TRBD1 as a possible D gene (6 bases). The ends were cut back, 4 bases at V and 0 bases at J, with 11 bases in the middle. This CDR3 is built from 15 residues. The germline CDR1 and CDR2 sequences are SGHRS and YFSETQ. CDR3 region: CASSPDSHSNQPQHF. In DNA, the CDR3 is TGCGCCAGCAGCCCGGACAGCCATAGCAATCAGCCCCAGCATTTT.

The table lists this clonotype with many counts. The V and J genes are TRBV6-1 and TRBJ2-7, with D possibly being TRBD1 (5 bases). The CDR3 is 15 amino acids. The V end was cut by 1 base, the J end by 3 bases, with 13 bases between. The germline V gene has CDR1 MNHNS and CDR2 SASEGT. The CDR3 DNA reads as TGTGCCAGCAGTGAAGAAAGGGGAAGCATCTACGAGCAGTACTTC. It yields the protein CASSEERGSIYEQYF.

The V and J genes are TRBV9 and TRBJ2-7; 11 nucleotides match TRBD2. Germline loops: CDR1 SGDLS, CDR2 YYNGEE. The V gene end was trimmed by 3 bases and the J gene end by 6 bases; junction bases not matched to a gene: 11. This CDR3 region has 16 residues. In nucleotides, the CDR3 is TGTGCCAGCAGCGAAACCGGGACTAGCGGCCAGGGCGAGCAGTACTTC. Translated, it gives CASSETGTSGQGEQYF.

This clonotype came up many times. The chain uses TRBV5-1 and TRBJ2-7; TRBD2 might be the D (5 bases). This CDR3 has 14 amino acids. Trimming took off 4 bases at V and 1 base at J, with 12 bases between the two ends. CDR1 is SGHRS, CDR2 YFSETQ, per germline. Here the CDR3 DNA reads TGCGCCAGCAGCGATAAGAGGAGGTCCTACGAGCAGTACTTC. This gives the protein CASSDKRRSYEQYF.

There are a few counts of this clonotype. V is TRBV7-3 and J is TRBJ2-1, with no clear D. CDR1 SGHTA and CDR2 FQGTGA come from the germline V gene. Trimming stripped 5 bases from V and 0 bases from J, with 8 bases between. The CDR3 has 14 residues. In DNA, the CDR3 is TGTGCCAGCAGCGCTTGGGGCTCCTACAATGAGCAGTTCTTC. Translating it yields CASSAWGSYNEQFF.

This clonotype showed up many times. For the CDR3, the DNA is TGTGCCAGCAGTTACCAGATCCCCTCTAGCGGGAGAGAGACCCAGTACTTC. It codes for CASSYQIPSSGRETQYF. The V gene is TRBV6-5, the J gene TRBJ2-5; 10 bases align to TRBD2. The germline CDR1 and CDR2 sequences are MNHEY and SVGAGI. With 2 bases clipped from V and 4 bases from J, the junction kept 10 bases outside the gene matches. The CDR3 extends over 17 amino acids.

This clonotype has at least ten counts. The chain uses TRBV12-3 or TRBV12-4 and TRBJ1-2; a possible D gene is TRBD1 (6 bases). Trimming stripped 8 bases from V and 2 bases from J, with 15 bases between. The CDR3 spans 14 residues. The CDR3 loop reads CASFGGQSNYGYTF. The CDR3 DNA follows: TGTGCCAGCTTCGGCGGACAGAGCAACTATGGCTACACCTTC.

The table lists this clonotype with many counts. The rearrangement uses TRBV28 and TRBJ2-3; 11 positions agree with TRBD2. The CDR3 totals 14 residues. The junction had 3 bases not matched to a gene; V was cut back by 6 bases and J by 4 bases. CDR1 is MDHEN, CDR2 SYDVKM, per germline. The CDR3 protein is CASRGLAVADTQYF. CDR3 DNA sequence: TGTGCCAGCAGGGGACTAGCGGTGGCAGATACGCAGTATTTT.

Regarding this clonotype: The junction and the germline gene differ at one end; a read error may be behind it. The V call is TRBV30, the J call TRBJ2-7; TRBD2 agrees at 9 bases. The germline V gene has CDR1 GTSNPN and CDR2 SVGIG (reference sequence). The CDR3 is made up of 12 amino acids. CDR3 DNA sequence: TGTGCCTGGACTAGCGGGGTCTACGAGCAGTGCTTC. Translated, it gives CAWTSGVYEQCF. The full variable domain, rest sourced from reference TRBV30 and TRBJ2-7, is SQTIHQWPATLVQPVGSPLSLECTVEGTSNPNLYWYRQAAGRGLQLLFYSVGIGQISSEVPQNLSASRPQDRQFILSSKKLLLSDSGFYLCAWTSGVYEQCFGPGTRLTVT.

This clonotype was detected only a few times. Here the CDR3 DNA reads TGTGCCAGCAGCGAAACCGACAGGAACACTGAAGCTTTCTTT. Its protein is CASSETDRNTEAFF. The chain combines TRBV9 with TRBJ1-1; tentatively, D is TRBD1 (5 bases). There are 14 residues in the CDR3. The germline V gene has CDR1 SGDLS and CDR2 YYNGEE. Trimming stripped 3 bases from V and 1 base from J, with 10 bases between.

There are a few counts of this clonotype. The chain has TRBV3-1 and TRBJ2-7; no reliable D call. Trimming took off 3 bases at V and 1 base at J, with 16 bases between the two ends. CDR3 length: 16 residues. Germline V gene lookup returns CDR1 LGHDT and CDR2 YNNKEL (reference sequence). CDR3 protein: CASSQSILGISYEQYF. In nucleotides, the CDR3 is TGTGCCAGCAGCCAGTCGATACTGGGAATATCCTACGAGCAGTACTTC.

V and J are TRBV10-3 and TRBJ1-2; 8 bases fit TRBD1. V was pared by 7 bases and J by 5 bases, with 9 bases of the junction left unmatched. CDR1 and CDR2 (germline): ENHRY, SYGVKD. This CDR3 has 14 amino acids. The CDR3 loop is CAITGDRRAYGYTF. The CDR3 DNA sequence: TGTGCCATCACCGGGGACAGGCGGGCTTATGGCTACACCTTC.